The 14 T cell receptor beta chains below come from one sample, sequenced in a study of identical twins. TCRdb independently ran MiXCR on the 5' RACE reads; one entry per CDR3 protein. The profile shows about 430,000 distinct CDR3 sequences, less than 20% of them singletons. Sample: naive T cells sorted from blood. These receptors were obtained from a man between 45 and 60 years old in good health.

This clonotype was detected many times. The chain is built from TRBV9 and TRBJ2-5, with 8 bases aligning to TRBD1. This CDR3 contains 16 residues. Looked up from germline, CDR1 is SGDLS and CDR2 is YYNGEE. V trimming: 0 bases; J trimming: 4 bases; junction bases outside the gene matches: 8. CDR3 sequence (DNA): TGTGCCAGCAGCGTAGAATCGACAGGGGCAGGAGAGACCCAGTACTTC. Translated, it gives CASSVESTGAGETQYF.

V and J are TRBV4-2 and TRBJ1-6, with D hard to call. The CDR3 is 16 amino acids. Germline V gives CDR1 LGHNA, CDR2 YNFKEQ. The germline V and J ends were trimmed by 4 bases and 3 bases, with 13 bases remaining between them. The CDR3, as DNA: TGTGCCAGCAGCCGGCCGGTAGGAGTCTATAATTCACCCCTCCACTTT. It codes for CASSRPVGVYNSPLHF.

The CDR3 DNA is TGTGCCAGCAGCCAGGTCCCGGGAAACACCATATATTTT. This encodes CASSQVPGNTIYF. The J gene is TRBJ1-3, the V gene TRBV3-1; D is undetermined. Between the trimmed V and J ends, which lost 3 bases and 4 bases, there was a span of 7 bases. Germline CDR1 is LGHDT and CDR2 is YNNKEL (reference sequence). The CDR3 runs 13 residues. Full variable domain (missing parts from reference TRBV3-1 and TRBJ1-3): DTAVSQTPKYLVTQMGNDKSIKCEQNLGHDTMYWYKQDSKKFLKIMFSYNNKELIINETVPNRFSPKSPDKAHLNLHINSLELGDSAVYFCASSQVPGNTIYFGEGSWLTVV.

The gene calls are TRBV20-1 and TRBJ2-1; 9 nucleotides agree with TRBD2. Germline CDR1 reads DFQATT; CDR2 reads SNEGSKA (reference sequence). Trimming cost V 3 bases and J 9 bases; bases outside gene matches: 12. This CDR3 is built from 15 residues. The CDR3 DNA is TGCAGTGCTAGTGCACTAGCGGGCCGATCGGCTGAGCAGTTCTTC. It specifies CSASALAGRSAEQFF.

V usage is TRBV4-1 and J usage is TRBJ2-4; 12 bases map to TRBD2. With V trimmed by 0 bases and J by 7 bases, 10 bases remained unmatched. This CDR3 comprises 18 residues. Per germline, CDR1 MGHRA and CDR2 YSYEKL. The CDR3 region is CASSQDILAGGQGNIQYF. The CDR3 DNA reads as TGCGCCAGCAGCCAAGATATACTAGCGGGGGGCCAGGGTAACATTCAGTACTTC.

This clonotype appeared many times. V usage is TRBV6-2 or TRBV6-3 and J usage is TRBJ2-2; D is uncertain. Germline CDR1 and CDR2: MNHEY and SVGEGT. The CDR3 covers 17 residues. V was shortened by 7 bases and J by 3 bases, with 21 bases between the two germline ends. In DNA, the CDR3 is TGTGCCAGCACTCTCATGGCCCCTACGTGGGACACCGGGGAGCTGTTTTTT. This sequence encodes CASTLMAPTWDTGELFF.

This clonotype was seen more than once but under ten times. The genes are TRBV4-3 and TRBJ2-1; weak D call: TRBD1 (6 bases). Per the germline V gene, CDR1 is LGHNA and CDR2 is YSLEER. The V end was cut by 0 bases, the J end by 3 bases, with 9 bases between. The CDR3 totals 15 residues. The CDR3 DNA is TGCGCCAGCAGCCAAGAAGAGGGGGACTACAATGAGCAGTTCTTC. This encodes CASSQEEGDYNEQFF.

This clonotype occurred many times. The rearrangement links TRBV28 to TRBJ2-1; tentative D call: TRBD1 (6 bases). The V gene lost 0 bases and the J gene lost 10 bases, with 10 bases spanning the gap. CDR1 MDHEN and CDR2 SYDVKM come from the germline V gene. This CDR3 spans 13 amino acids. CDR3 nucleotide sequence: TGTGCCAGCAGTTTATGGGGGGCGCGCGAGCAGTTCTTC. Its translation: CASSLWGAREQFF.

This clonotype was recorded a few times. The chain joins TRBV29-1 to TRBJ1-2, with unresolved D. V was cut by 7 bases and J by 4 bases, with 10 bases left in between. The CDR3 runs 11 residues. Germline CDR1 reads SQVTM; CDR2 reads ANQGSEA. As DNA, the CDR3 is TGCAGCGCTGGACTGACCTATGGCTACACCTTC. It specifies CSAGLTYGYTF.

This clonotype showed up just a few times. The chain uses TRBV28 and TRBJ2-5, with TRBD2 matching 12 bases. Germline assignment: CDR1 MDHEN and CDR2 SYDVKM. The V and J ends lost 6 bases and 0 bases, in that order; junction bases with no gene match: 5. CDR3 length: 16 amino acids. CDR3 residues: CASSPWTSGDQETQYF. In DNA form, the CDR3 reads TGTGCCAGCAGCCCGTGGACTAGCGGGGACCAAGAGACCCAGTACTTC.

The chain employs TRBV12-3 or TRBV12-4 and TRBJ2-1; no clear D gene. The length of the CDR3 is 15 residues. V lost 6 bases and J lost 2, with 14 bases in between. CDR3: CASSQTPGAYNEQFF. Here the CDR3 DNA reads TGTGCCAGCAGCCAGACCCCCGGCGCCTACAATGAGCAGTTCTTC.

This clonotype was found a few times. The chain has TRBV7-2 and TRBJ2-5; D gene ambiguous. This CDR3 has 14 residues. Germline loops: CDR1 SGHTA, CDR2 FQGNSA. V lost 5 bases to trimming and J lost 2 bases, with 12 bases between them. The CDR3 coding sequence is TGTGCCAGCAGCCCCTACGCTGGGCAAGAGACCCAGTACTTC. Residues: CASSPYAGQETQYF.

This clonotype was seen a few times. V and J are TRBV7-2 and TRBJ2-7; 11 nucleotides match TRBD2. There are 14 residues in the CDR3. V was clipped by 4 bases and J by 4 bases; unmatched bases: 3. Germline loops: CDR1 SGHTA, CDR2 FQGNSA. The CDR3 nucleotides read TGTGCCAGCAGCTCAACTAGCGGGGGTTACGAGCAGTACTTC. It codes for CASSSTSGGYEQYF.

This clonotype was seen repeatedly, ten times or more. The V gene is TRBV12-3 or TRBV12-4, the J gene TRBJ2-3; the D call may be TRBD1 or TRBD2 (6 bases each). With 2 bases removed from V and 2 bases from J, the gap between germline ends came to 14 bases. The CDR3 sequence is 16 residues long. This CDR3 reads CASSLYRGVFTDTQYF. CDR3 DNA: TGTGCCAGCAGTTTATATAGGGGGGTATTCACAGATACGCAGTATTTT.